This TCR beta chain is drawn from a study of blood T cell repertoires in COVID-19. At the level of the study: Specimens from acute and convalescent COVID-19 originated in the United States, Italy and Spain. In each case, the material was cDNA or gDNA derived from T cells, B-cell-depleted T cells, or PBMCs.

V gave up 3 bases and J gave up 2 bases; unmatched junction bases: 0. CDR3 size: 14 residues. Germline V CDR1 and CDR2: MNHNS, SASEGT. Original processing methods: It was from reference gene primer amplification that nucleated cell counts were estimated. Sequenced by immunoSEQ multiplex PCR; TCRdb stores in-frame clones only, minus some. The DNA was the basis for D and trimming; V, J and clone size are from that table. The repertoire holds about 200,000 clones, with 80% to 95% as singletons. During active infection, Seattle patients enrolled and were then monitored through disease. The rearrangement uses TRBV6-1 and TRBJ2-7; TRBD2 aligns across 11 bases. Sequenced sample: peripheral blood. The receptor's source is a man in his 60s with COVID-19, enrolled during active disease. CDR3 DNA sequence: TGTGCCAGCAGTGATAGCGGGGGGGCCTACGAGCAGTACTTC. Translation gives CASSDSGGAYEQYF.